Each of the 10 T cell receptor beta chains below was sequenced from the same sample in a study of blood T cell repertoires in COVID-19. TCRdb keeps only in-frame clones here, not all; method: immunoSEQ multiplex PCR. The sample has 150,000 to 200,000 clones, around four fifths seen once. The sequencing input was peripheral blood. Every receptor here comes from a man between 65 and 85 years old with acute or convalescent COVID-19.

The chain has TRBV15 and TRBJ1-2, with D perhaps matching TRBD1 (5 bases). Trimming removed 1 base at V and 4 bases at J, with 7 bases between. Looked up from germline, CDR1 is LNHNV and CDR2 is YYDKDF (reference sequence). The CDR3 is 13 residues long. The CDR3 reads CATSRGQSYGYTF. The CDR3 DNA reads as TGTGCCACCAGCAGAGGACAGTCCTATGGCTACACCTTC.

The chain couples TRBV19 to TRBJ1-2; 8 nucleotides align to TRBD1. Germline V gene lookup returns CDR1 LNHDA and CDR2 SQIVND (reference sequence). The CDR3 is made up of 13 amino acids. The ends lost 5 bases at V and 6 bases at J; junction bases unmatched: 5. The CDR3 sequence: CASSLTGADGYTF. The CDR3 bases are TGTGCCAGTAGTTTGACAGGGGCGGATGGCTACACCTTC.

This clone was counted between two and nine times. The chain combines TRBV2 with TRBJ2-1, with D perhaps matching TRBD1 (5 bases). This CDR3 spans 15 amino acids. V lost 3 bases and J 3 bases, leaving 12 bases between the germline ends. Germline V gene sequence: CDR1 SNHLY, CDR2 FYNNEI. The CDR3 here is CASSDRVNFYNEQFF. CDR3 in DNA: TGTGCCAGCAGTGACAGGGTGAACTTCTACAATGAGCAGTTCTTC.

The chain recombines TRBV28 with TRBJ2-7; 7 bases are shared with TRBD1. J was trimmed by 2 bases and V by 1 base; bases with no gene match: 2. The CDR3 totals 14 residues. Germline-derived CDR1 and CDR2 are MDHEN and SYDVKM. CDR3 in DNA: TGTGCCAGCAGTTTATCAGGGGGAACCTACGAGCAGTACTTC. The encoded protein is CASSLSGGTYEQYF.

CDR3 amino acids: CASSTTGGMRETQYF. CDR3 nucleotide sequence: TGTGCCAGTAGTACCACAGGGGGGATGAGAGAGACCCAGTACTTC. The V call is TRBV19, the J call TRBJ2-5, with 8 bases matching TRBD1. With V trimmed by 4 bases and J by 4 bases, 8 bases remained unmatched. Germline values: CDR1 LNHDA, CDR2 SQIVND (reference sequence). CDR3 size: 15 residues.

This clone has only a few counts. This chain uses TRBV28 with TRBJ1-2, with TRBD1 matching over 8 bases. This CDR3 region has 15 residues. The V segment lost 4 bases and the J segment 4 bases; nucleotides outside the gene matches: 8. The germline CDR1 and CDR2 sequences are MDHEN and SYDVKM. The CDR3 here is CASSSPQGGFYGYTF. As DNA, the CDR3 is TGTGCCAGCAGTTCCCCACAGGGGGGATTCTATGGCTACACCTTC.

This clone appeared a few times. V and J are TRBV27 and TRBJ1-1; D unclear. Germline V gene data show CDR1 as MNHEY and CDR2 as SMNVEV (reference sequence). The germline V and J ends were trimmed by 4 bases and 0 bases, with 18 bases remaining between them. The CDR3 spans 17 residues. The CDR3 spells CASSYPDVHVMNTEAFF. The DNA for the CDR3 is TGTGCCAGCAGTTACCCCGATGTACATGTTATGAACACTGAAGCTTTCTTT.

V and J are TRBV24-1 and TRBJ2-1; 11 positions match TRBD2. The CDR3 runs 16 residues. CDR1 KGHDR and CDR2 SFDVKD come from the germline V gene. The junction had 3 bases not matched to a gene; V was cut back by 4 bases and J by 2 bases. CDR3 amino acids: CATSDALAGAYNEQFF. CDR3 DNA: TGTGCCACCAGTGACGCACTAGCGGGGGCCTACAATGAGCAGTTCTTC.

The V and J genes are TRBV5-1 and TRBJ2-2; TRBD1 aligns across 8 bases. This CDR3 has 18 amino acids. Germline trimming cut 1 base from V and 1 base from J; bases unmatched to any gene: 9. In germline, CDR1 is SGHRS, CDR2 YFSETQ. This CDR3 reads CASSLSSWGTGNTGELFF. CDR3 DNA sequence: TGCGCCAGCAGCTTGTCTAGTTGGGGGACAGGGAACACCGGGGAGCTGTTTTTT.

The chain links TRBV11-3 to TRBJ2-7, with TRBD1 as a possible D gene (5 bases). The CDR3 runs 13 residues. V was pared by 5 bases and J by 2 bases, with 10 bases between. The germline CDR1 and CDR2 sequences are SGHNT and YENEEA. CDR3 DNA: TGTGCCAGCAGCCCCGGACAAGCCTACGAGCAGTACTTC. This gives the protein CASSPGQAYEQYF.